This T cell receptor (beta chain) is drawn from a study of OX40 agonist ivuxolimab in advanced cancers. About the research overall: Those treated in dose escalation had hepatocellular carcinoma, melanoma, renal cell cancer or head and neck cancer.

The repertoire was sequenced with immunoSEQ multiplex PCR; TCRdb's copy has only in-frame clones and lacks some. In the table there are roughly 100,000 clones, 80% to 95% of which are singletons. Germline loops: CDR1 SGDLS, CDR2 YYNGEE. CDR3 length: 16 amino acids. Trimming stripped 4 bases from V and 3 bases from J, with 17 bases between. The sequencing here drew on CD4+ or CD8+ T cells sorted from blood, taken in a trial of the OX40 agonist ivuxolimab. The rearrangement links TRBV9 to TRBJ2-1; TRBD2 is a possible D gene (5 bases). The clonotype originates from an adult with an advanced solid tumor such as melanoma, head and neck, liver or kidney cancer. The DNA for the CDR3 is TGTGCCAGCAGCCCCCAAGCGGCCGGTGGCTACAATGAGCAGTTCTTC. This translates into CASSPQAAGGYNEQFF.